These 7 T cell receptor beta chains were sequenced from one sample in a study of blood T cell repertoires in COVID-19. Using immunoSEQ multiplex PCR, the repertoire was profiled, and TCRdb retains in-frame clones only, with some absent. This table holds 300,000 to 400,000 clones, 87% found once. The sequencing sample was made of peripheral blood. These receptors came from a man aged 50-59 years with active or convalescent COVID-19.

The genes are TRBV28 and TRBJ2-6; 9 bases match TRBD2. The CDR3 totals 20 residues. Germline trimming cut 11 bases from V and 0 bases from J; bases unmatched to any gene: 20. Germline CDR1 MDHEN, CDR2 SYDVKM. The CDR3: CARVKRRGGYVPSGANVLTF. The CDR3 DNA follows: TGTGCCCGCGTTAAACGGCGGGGGGGCTATGTCCCCTCTGGGGCCAACGTCCTGACTTTC.

A note on this clone: The identical CDR3 is also encoded by other nucleotide sequences in the sample. This chain connects TRBV28 to TRBJ2-7, with 11 bases lining up with TRBD2. Losses at the gene ends were 6 bases for V and 4 bases for J; bases not matched to a gene: 5. The germline CDR1 and CDR2 sequences are MDHEN and SYDVKM. This CDR3 is 14 amino acids long. CDR3 protein: CASSLAGGSYEQYF. CDR3 in DNA: TGTGCCAGCAGCCTAGCGGGAGGTAGTTACGAGCAGTACTTC.

V and J are TRBV28 and TRBJ2-5, with a possible D match to TRBD1 (5 bases). The CDR3 covers 13 residues. CDR1 is MDHEN and CDR2 is SYDVKM in the germline V gene. V shed 7 bases and J shed 4 bases, with 13 bases lying between them. The CDR3 spells CASTTGGRETQYF. CDR3 DNA: TGTGCCAGCACCACAGGTGGGCGAGAGACCCAGTACTTC.

This clone has only a few counts. V is TRBV12-3 or TRBV12-4 and J is TRBJ1-4, with D perhaps TRBD1 (5 bases). V gave up 7 bases and J gave up 8 bases, with 14 bases separating them. This CDR3 spans 13 amino acids. The chain's CDR3 is CASIGRVGEKLFF. The CDR3 DNA follows: TGTGCCAGCATCGGCAGGGTTGGAGAAAAACTGTTTTTT.

The chain couples TRBV27 to TRBJ1-6; maybe TRBD1 (5 bases). Germline CDR1 reads MNHEY; CDR2 reads SMNVEV (reference sequence). The CDR3 consists of 19 residues. Trimming shortened V by 7 bases and J by 0 bases, and 22 bases separated the two germline ends. CDR3 loop: CASTKSGLLRSSYNSPLHF. The CDR3 nucleotides read TGTGCCAGCACCAAGTCGGGACTCTTGAGGAGCTCCTATAATTCACCCCTCCACTTT.

V and J are TRBV2 and TRBJ1-3; TRBD1 aligns across 8 bases. This CDR3 comprises 15 residues. Unmatched junction bases numbered 5, after V lost 7 bases and J lost 0 bases. Germline assignment: CDR1 SNHLY and CDR2 FYNNEI. CDR3 bases: TGTGCCAGCACGACAGGGGTGAGCTCTGGAAACACCATATATTTT. As protein: CASTTGVSSGNTIYF.

The genes are TRBV10-3 and TRBJ1-2; 7 nucleotides line up with TRBD1. Germline V gene data show CDR1 as ENHRY and CDR2 as SYGVKD. The CDR3 loop spans 13 amino acids. Trimming at V came to 10 bases and at J to 5 bases, leaving 10 bases not matched to a gene. The CDR3 protein is CATKDREQYGYTF. In DNA, the CDR3 is TGTGCCACCAAAGACAGGGAACAATATGGCTACACCTTC.